The subject of this entry is one T cell receptor (beta chain). Its specificity is not known. Germline V gives CDR1 MNHEY, CDR2 SVGAGI. Unmatched junction bases numbered 6, after V lost 1 base and J lost 6 bases. This CDR3 is 15 amino acids long. This specimen comes from a study of identical twins. A universal primer site came from template switching; cDNA carried unique molecular identifiers. Via MiXCR, TCRdb re-called the 5' RACE reads, giving one row per CDR3 protein. The table has about 700,000 distinct CDR3 sequences, roughly 6% seen once; the top ten hold 1.5% to 2%. General study findings and limits: Memory repertoires showed no such pattern, whereas abundant cord blood beta clonotypes carried fewer insertions.

This chain links TRBV6-5 with TRBJ1-2, with TRBD1 matching 9 bases. This clonotype was sampled from a man aged 18 to 30 in good health. The sequenced sample consisted of naive T cells sorted from blood. In nucleotides, the CDR3 is TGTGCCAGCAGTTACTGGATTGGGGACAGGGATGGCTACACCTTC. Protein: CASSYWIGDRDGYTF.